Below are 8 T cell receptor beta chains sequenced from a single sample in a study of T-cell memory formation after mild COVID-19. TCRdb analysed the 5' RACE reads with MiXCR anew, one entry per CDR3 protein. The sample holds a few hundred thousand distinct CDR3 sequences; approximately 9% are singletons and the top ten take 20% to 25%. Specimen: PBMCs or a T cell subset sorted from them (not recorded which). All receptors come from a man between 18 and 35 years old who had mild COVID-19 (a few samples of this study predate the infection). Cell type and time point are not known.

This chain links TRBV9 with TRBJ2-1; tentatively, D is TRBD2 (7 bases). The CDR3 is 15 residues long. Germline values: CDR1 SGDLS, CDR2 YYNGEE. Trimming removed 3 bases from V and 6 bases from J, with 16 bases in between. The CDR3 loop reads CASSAPGGGVNEQFF. The CDR3 coding sequence is TGTGCCAGCAGCGCTCCGGGCGGGGGCGTCAATGAGCAGTTCTTC.

This clonotype was detected many times. The chain couples TRBV7-2 to TRBJ2-7; no clear D. V lost 1 base and J lost 3, with 13 bases in between. CDR1 is SGHTA and CDR2 is FQGNSA in the germline V gene. The CDR3 contains 15 residues. The CDR3 DNA reads TGTGCCAGCAGCTTAGATCCGGGCTTGAACTACGAGCAGTACTTC. This sequence encodes CASSLDPGLNYEQYF.

This chain links TRBV19 with TRBJ2-7; 7 bases agree with TRBD2. Germline trimming cut 5 bases from V and 2 bases from J; bases unmatched to any gene: 3. The germline gives CDR1 LNHDA, CDR2 SQIVND (reference sequence). The CDR3 is 13 amino acids. The CDR3 DNA follows: TGTGCCAGTAGTTCCCGGGGGGCCTACGAGCAGTACTTC. It codes for CASSSRGAYEQYF. Full variable domain (remainder filled in from reference TRBV19 and TRBJ2-7): DGGITQSPKYLFRKEGQNVTLSCEQNLNHDAMYWYRQDPGQGLRLIYYSQIVNDFQKGDIAEGYSVSREKKESFPLTVTSAQKNPTAFYLCASSSRGAYEQYFGPGTRLTVT.

V is TRBV27 and J is TRBJ1-2, with no clear D. Looked up from germline, CDR1 is MNHEY and CDR2 is SMNVEV (reference sequence). The CDR3 spans 14 residues. V dropped 3 bases and J dropped 1 base, with 9 bases sitting between them. CDR3 sequence: CASSFAPNNYGYTF. CDR3 DNA sequence: TGTGCCAGCAGTTTTGCGCCAAATAACTATGGCTACACCTTC.

This clonotype was picked up a small number of times. The rearrangement uses TRBV5-5 and TRBJ2-1; no firm D call. V lost 2 bases and J lost 10, with 7 bases in between. CDR3 length equals 11 residues. Germline V gene data show CDR1 as SGHKS and CDR2 as YYEKEE (reference sequence). This CDR3 reads CASSFIGEQFF. In DNA form, the CDR3 reads TGTGCCAGCAGCTTTATCGGCGAGCAGTTCTTC.

This clonotype was counted a few times. The chain employs TRBV6-2 or TRBV6-3 and TRBJ2-7; possible D gene TRBD1, 6 bases. Trimming shortened V by 6 bases and J by 6 bases, and 12 bases separated the two germline ends. Germline loops: CDR1 MNHEY, CDR2 SVGEGT. This CDR3 spans 12 amino acids. The CDR3 bases are TGTGCCAGCAGCCCCCCAGGGGTCGAGCAGTACGTC. This translates into CASSPPGVEQYV.

This clonotype was picked up many times. This chain links TRBV5-1 with TRBJ2-1; 9 bases map to TRBD2. Per the germline V gene, CDR1 is SGHRS and CDR2 is YFSETQ. The CDR3 has 15 residues. V shed 3 bases, J shed 6 bases, and the junction held 7 bases outside the gene matches. CDR3 residues: CASSSLAGASNEQFF. DNA of the CDR3: TGCGCCAGCAGCTCCTTAGCGGGGGCTAGCAATGAGCAGTTCTTC.

This clonotype was counted only a few times. This rearrangement joins TRBV6-5 to TRBJ2-1; 8 bases agree with TRBD2. Germline lookup yields CDR1 MNHEY and CDR2 SVGAGI. The CDR3 runs 15 residues. The V and J ends lost 2 bases and 4 bases, in that order; junction bases with no gene match: 4. The CDR3: CASSYGSGEYNEQFF. In DNA, the CDR3 is TGTGCCAGCAGTTACGGTAGCGGGGAGTACAATGAGCAGTTCTTC.